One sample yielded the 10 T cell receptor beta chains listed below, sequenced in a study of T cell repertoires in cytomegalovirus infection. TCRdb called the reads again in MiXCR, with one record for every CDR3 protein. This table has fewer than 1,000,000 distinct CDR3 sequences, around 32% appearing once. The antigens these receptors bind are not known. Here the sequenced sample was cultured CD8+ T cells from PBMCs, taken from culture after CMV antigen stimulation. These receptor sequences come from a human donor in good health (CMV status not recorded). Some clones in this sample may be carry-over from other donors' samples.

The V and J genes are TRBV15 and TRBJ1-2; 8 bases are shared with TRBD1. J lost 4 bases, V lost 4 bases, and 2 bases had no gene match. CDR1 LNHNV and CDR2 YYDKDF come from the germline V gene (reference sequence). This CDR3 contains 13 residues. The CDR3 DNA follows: TGTGCCACCAGCATAGGACAGGGCTATGGCTACACCTTC. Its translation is CATSIGQGYGYTF.

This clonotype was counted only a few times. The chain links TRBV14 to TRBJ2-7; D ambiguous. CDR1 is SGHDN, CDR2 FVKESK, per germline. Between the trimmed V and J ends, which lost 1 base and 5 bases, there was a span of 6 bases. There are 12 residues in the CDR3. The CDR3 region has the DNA TGTGCCAGCAGCCAAGTAGCCCACGAGCAGTACTTC. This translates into CASSQVAHEQYF. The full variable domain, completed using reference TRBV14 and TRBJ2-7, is EAGVTQFPSHSVIEKGQTVTLRCDPISGHDNLYWYRRVMGKEIKFLLHFVKESKQDESGMPNNRFLAERTGGTYSTLKVQPAELEDSGVYFCASSQVAHEQYFGPGTRLTVT.

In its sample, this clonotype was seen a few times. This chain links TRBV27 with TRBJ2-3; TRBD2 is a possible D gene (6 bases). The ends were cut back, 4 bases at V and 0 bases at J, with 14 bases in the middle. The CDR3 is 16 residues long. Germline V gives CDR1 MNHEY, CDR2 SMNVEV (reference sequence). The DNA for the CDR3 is TGTGCCAGCAGTTCCGGAGCCCGGGGGAGCACAGATACGCAGTATTTT. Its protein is CASSSGARGSTDTQYF.

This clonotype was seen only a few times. CDR3 DNA: TGTGCCAGCAGTTTCGGGGACCCAGGGTTCGAGCAGTACTTC. It yields the protein CASSFGDPGFEQYF. The V and J genes are TRBV28 and TRBJ2-7, with D possibly called TRBD1 or TRBD2 (5 bases each). CDR3 length equals 14 residues. Deletions cut 3 bases from V and 6 bases from J, with 15 bases between. Per germline, CDR1 MDHEN and CDR2 SYDVKM. Based on the CDR3 plus reference TRBV28 and TRBJ2-7, the full variable domain is DVKVTQSSRYLVKRTGEKVFLECVQDMDHENMFWYRQDPGLGLRLIYFSYDVKMKEKGDIPEGYSVSREKKERFSLILESASTNQTSMYLCASSFGDPGFEQYFGPGTRLTVT.

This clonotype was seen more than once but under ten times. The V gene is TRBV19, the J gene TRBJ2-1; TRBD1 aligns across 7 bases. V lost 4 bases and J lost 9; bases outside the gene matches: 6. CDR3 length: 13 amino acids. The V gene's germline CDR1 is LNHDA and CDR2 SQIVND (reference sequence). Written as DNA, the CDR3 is TGTGCCAGTAGTAGTCCTACAGGGGTTGAGCAGTTCTTC. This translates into CASSSPTGVEQFF.

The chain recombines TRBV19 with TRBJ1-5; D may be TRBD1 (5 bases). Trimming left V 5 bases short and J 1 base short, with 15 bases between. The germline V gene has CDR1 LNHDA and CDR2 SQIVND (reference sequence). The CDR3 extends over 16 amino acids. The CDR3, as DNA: TGTGCCAGTAGTCGGGGCGAGGTGGGGAGCAATCAGCCCCAGCATTTT. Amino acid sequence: CASSRGEVGSNQPQHF.

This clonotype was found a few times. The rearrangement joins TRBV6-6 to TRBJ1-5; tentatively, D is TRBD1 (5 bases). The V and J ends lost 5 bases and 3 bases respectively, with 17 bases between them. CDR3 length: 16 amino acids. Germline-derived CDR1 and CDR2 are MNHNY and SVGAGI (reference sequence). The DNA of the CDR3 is TGTGCCAGCAGTACCCCGACAGAACCCCCCAATCAGCCCCAGCATTTT. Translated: CASSTPTEPPNQPQHF.

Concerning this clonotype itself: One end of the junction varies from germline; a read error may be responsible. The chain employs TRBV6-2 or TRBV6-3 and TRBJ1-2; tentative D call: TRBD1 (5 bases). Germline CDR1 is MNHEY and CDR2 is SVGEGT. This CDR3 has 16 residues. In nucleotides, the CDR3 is TGTGCCAACAGTTACTTACAGGTACCATCCTTCTATGGCTACACCTTC. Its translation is CANSYLQVPSFYGYTF.

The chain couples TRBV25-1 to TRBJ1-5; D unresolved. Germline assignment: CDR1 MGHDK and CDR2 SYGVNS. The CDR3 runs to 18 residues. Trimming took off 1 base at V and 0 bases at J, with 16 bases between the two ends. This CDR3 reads CASSECPDGSYSNQPQHF. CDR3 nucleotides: TGTGCCAGCAGTGAATGCCCCGACGGGTCCTATAGCAATCAGCCCCAGCATTTT.

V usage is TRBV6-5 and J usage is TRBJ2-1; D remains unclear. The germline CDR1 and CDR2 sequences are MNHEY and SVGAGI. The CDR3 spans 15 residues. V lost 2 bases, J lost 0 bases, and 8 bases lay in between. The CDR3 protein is CASSYGESSYNEQFF. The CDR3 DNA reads TGTGCCAGCAGTTACGGAGAGAGCTCCTACAATGAGCAGTTCTTC.